The present TCR beta chain was sequenced within a study of cytomegalovirus exposure and HLA in healthy donors. This cohort consisted of healthy bone marrow donors. The CDR3 has 13 amino acids. The germline CDR1 and CDR2 sequences are MNHEY and SMNVEV (reference sequence). V was clipped by 5 bases and J by 1 base, with 8 bases between them. PCR amplification relied on 60 Vbeta primers (plus 13 Jbeta primers). Libraries were prepared by immunoSEQ multiplex PCR; TCRdb keeps only in-frame clonotypes and omits some of them. Here the sample spans about 200,000 clones, 82% being singletons. Comment on this clone: The antigen is undetermined.

Overall study results and limits: The Asian-associated ancestry cluster reportedly had fewer N-insertions than the approximately 670-donor mean in a later analysis. It was reported that the classifier diagnosed cytomegalovirus status with high specificity and sensitivity in both the original and validation cohorts.

Sequencing was done on a sample of PBMCs. The genes are TRBV27 and TRBJ1-1, with a weak D call TRBD1 (5 bases). This receptor was obtained from a man in his forties or fifties in good health and CMV-seropositive. CDR3 sequence reads: CASSIGGNTEAFF. For the CDR3, the DNA is TGTGCCAGCAGTATCGGGGGGAACACTGAAGCTTTCTTT.